This TCR beta chain is drawn from a study of T cells after yellow fever vaccination (dated by TCRdb to between 2017 and 2020). For the study in its entirety: The SMART-Seq v4 Ultra Low Input RNA kit was used to prepare libraries from fractions with low cell numbers. Bulk TCR alpha and beta repertoires were sequenced longitudinally to track T-cell clones before and after primary and booster YFV17D yellow fever vaccination. The cohort comprised two healthy male donors, one aged 18 to 29 and one aged 30 to 39 years. Blood samples were taken at several timepoints before and after primary and secondary immunization, and bulk PBMC replicates and cell subsets were isolated. The research as a whole found: Because abundant contaminating clonotypes from the bulk population could be contained in FACS-sorted repertoires, computational filtering was required. A small share of clonotypes occurred in both CD4 and CD8 compartments, likely arising from convergent recombination. The secondary T-cell response was found to be weaker but faster than the primary response, with a peak reached on day 5 rather than on day 15. Most clones expanded after primary vaccination were re-detected after the booster (around 96% of CD4 and around nine tenths of CD8), suggesting broad memory maintenance. Only a couple of donors were included in the study, so the extent to which the findings can be generalized is limited.

Only a few counts were recorded for this clonotype. Its antigen remains unidentified. There are no base qualities to consult, and no much larger clone falls within one base. The CDR3 starts with the cysteine, ends with the phenylalanine, and has 11 residues. Only CDR3 DNA remains: 33 bases, in frame from the first base. Based on the germline V gene (reference sequence), the CDR1 and CDR2 sequences are LGHDT and YNNKEL. The trim is 3 bases for V and 6 bases for J, with a gap of 6 bases between the germline ends. TCR cDNA was synthesized by 5'RACE template switching, through which a universal primer site and unique molecular identifiers were introduced. Priming for cDNA synthesis came from both the TCR alpha and TCR beta constant segments. Library amplification used two PCR steps, and the second PCR step added sample barcodes and sequencing adapters. Sequencing of the libraries was done on either Illumina HiSeq 2500 (2x100 bp) or NovaSeq (2x150 bp). The original pipeline was this. Demultiplexing of reads and collapsing into UMI consensus sequences were performed with MIGEC, and V(D)J alignment was carried out with MiXCR. Vaccine-responding clonotypes were defined with edgeR using replicate PBMC samples, requiring FDR below 0.01 and a log2 fold change above 5 up to day 15. CD4 or CD8 identity was assigned to each bulk clonotype according to whether the clonotype was present at higher abundance in the sequenced CD4 repertoire or the sequenced CD8 repertoire. TCRdb reran the public reads through fastp at Q25 and MiXCR, keeping productive beta chains. Entries are consolidated by CDR3 protein sequence, retaining the most common genes and DNA. These V and J calls derive from TCRdb rather than the authors' analysis. This sample comprises some 110,000 distinct CDR3 sequences, 8.4% of them detected only once. The ten largest clones add up to roughly 25% of the sample.

Reading the label with the study, this specimen's treatment or condition is: live attenuated yellow fever vaccine strain. A standard Ficoll-Paque protocol was used to isolate PBMCs from peripheral blood. Dynabeads CD4 and CD8 positive selection kits were used to isolate CD4 and CD8 T-cell fractions. TriZol was used to extract RNA from bulk PBMCs, from CD4 and CD8 fractions, and from dextramer-positive and dextramer-negative fractions. The sequence joins TRBV3-1 to TRBJ2-7; TRBD2 is possibly the D segment (5 matching bases). This clonotype originated in a young man who received the YFV17D yellow fever vaccine. The sequences come from CD8+ T cells sorted from PBMCs, collected 45 days after the yellow fever booster vaccination. Here the CDR3 is given as CASSQGSEQYF. In nucleotides, the sequence is TGTGCCAGCAGCCAGGGGAGCGAGCAGTACTTC.